Listed below are T cell receptor beta chains from one sample, sequenced in a study of blood T cell repertoires in COVID-19. Method: immunoSEQ multiplex PCR; TCRdb's copy keeps in-frame clones and lacks some. The sample lists roughly 240,000 clones; roughly 88% were seen once. Sequenced sample: peripheral blood. The origin of the receptors is a woman aged 80 or over with COVID-19, enrolled during active disease. The CDR3 runs from the conserved cysteine through the conserved F or W. The order of the fields is clone size, V gene, J gene, D gene, CDR3 DNA, CDR3 protein. The D gene is left open where the match is weak. Clone size is shown for a subset of rows, as once, few, many or a class of expanded clone.

clone_size: .
v_call: TRBV5-1
j_call: TRBJ2-7
d_call: TRBD1
cdr3_nt: TGCGCCAGCAGCTTGGGTGGACAGGGAAGCTACGAGCAGTACTTC
cdr3_aa: CASSLGGQGSYEQYF

clone_size: .
v_call: TRBV6-5
j_call: TRBJ1-1
d_call: .
cdr3_nt: TGTGCCAGCATTGTCCGACAGAACACTGAAGCTTTCTTT
cdr3_aa: CASIVRQNTEAFF

clone_size: .
v_call: TRBV18
j_call: TRBJ2-5
d_call: .
cdr3_nt: TGTGCCAGCTCACCCGGACTAAACTTGGGGGAGACCCAGTACTTC
cdr3_aa: CASSPGLNLGETQYF

clone_size: .
v_call: TRBV3-1/TRBV3-2
j_call: TRBJ2-3
d_call: TRBD1
cdr3_nt: TGTGCCAGCAGCTCTAACAGGGGGCGCATCTTCGCGCAGTATTTT
cdr3_aa: CASSSNRGRIFAQYF

clone_size: once
v_call: TRBV5-5
j_call: TRBJ1-4
d_call: TRBD1
cdr3_nt: TGTGCCAGCAGCTGGGGACAGGGGAGCGGTGAAAAACTGTTTTTT
cdr3_aa: CASSWGQGSGEKLFF

clone_size: .
v_call: TRBV14
j_call: TRBJ2-6
d_call: .
cdr3_nt: TGTGCCAGCAGCCAATTAGGGAGCACGGCTGGGGCCAACGTCCTGACTTTC
cdr3_aa: CASSQLGSTAGANVLTF

clone_size: .
v_call: TRBV10-3
j_call: TRBJ1-2
d_call: .
cdr3_nt: TGTGCCATCAGTGAGTCTTCGGGGGGACTCCAGGGGCGTGGCTACACCTTC
cdr3_aa: CAISESSGGLQGRGYTF

clone_size: .
v_call: TRBV7-9
j_call: TRBJ1-2
d_call: .
cdr3_nt: TGTGCCAGCAGCTTGACAGATAACGGCTACACCTTC
cdr3_aa: CASSLTDNGYTF

clone_size: .
v_call: TRBV12-3/TRBV12-4
j_call: TRBJ1-3
d_call: .
cdr3_nt: TGTGCCAGCAGCTATGACAGGGGAAACACCATATATTTT
cdr3_aa: CASSYDRGNTIYF

clone_size: .
v_call: TRBV19
j_call: TRBJ1-5
d_call: TRBD1
cdr3_nt: TGTGCCAGTAGTATTGGGATCGGGACAGTGAACAATCAGCCCCAGCATTTT
cdr3_aa: CASSIGIGTVNNQPQHF

clone_size: .
v_call: TRBV29-1
j_call: TRBJ2-2
d_call: .
cdr3_nt: TGCAGCGTTGAAGGGGCCGGCGGGGAGCTGTTTTTT
cdr3_aa: CSVEGAGGELFF

clone_size: .
v_call: TRBV28
j_call: TRBJ1-4
d_call: TRBD1
cdr3_nt: TGTGCCAGCAGTTTCTCTTCCGGGACAGGAACAGAAAAACTGTTTTTT
cdr3_aa: CASSFSSGTGTEKLFF

clone_size: .
v_call: TRBV29-1
j_call: TRBJ1-2
d_call: .
cdr3_nt: TGCAGCCTCGACCGCGGGGGTGGCTACACCTTC
cdr3_aa: CSLDRGGGYTF

clone_size: .
v_call: TRBV4-3
j_call: TRBJ1-2
d_call: TRBD1
cdr3_nt: TGCGCCAGCAGCCAATCGACAGGGATCTATGGCTACACCTTC
cdr3_aa: CASSQSTGIYGYTF

clone_size: few
v_call: TRBV29-1
j_call: TRBJ1-2
d_call: TRBD1
cdr3_nt: TGCAGCGTTGAGTCGGGACAGGGGGCGTCGCGGTATGGCTACACCTTC
cdr3_aa: CSVESGQGASRYGYTF

clone_size: .
v_call: TRBV7-6
j_call: TRBJ1-6
d_call: TRBD1
cdr3_nt: TGTGCCAGCAGCCTCGGGACAGGGAGTAGCTCCTATAATTCACCCCTCCACTTT
cdr3_aa: CASSLGTGSSSYNSPLHF

clone_size: once
v_call: TRBV27
j_call: TRBJ2-7
d_call: .
cdr3_nt: TGTGCCAGCAGTTCTGCAGGGCGCTACGAGCAGTACTTC
cdr3_aa: CASSSAGRYEQYF

clone_size: .
v_call: TRBV29-1
j_call: TRBJ1-2
d_call: TRBD1
cdr3_nt: TGCAGCGTTTATGACAGGGTATATGGCTACACCTTC
cdr3_aa: CSVYDRVYGYTF

clone_size: once
v_call: TRBV7-2
j_call: TRBJ1-2
d_call: TRBD1
cdr3_nt: TGTGCCAGCAGCTTAGCGACAGGGGCTAACTATGGCTACACCTTC
cdr3_aa: CASSLATGANYGYTF

clone_size: few
v_call: TRBV10-3
j_call: TRBJ1-5
d_call: TRBD1
cdr3_nt: TGTGCCATCAATCGGGACAGAAATCAGCCCCAGCATTTT
cdr3_aa: CAINRDRNQPQHF

clone_size: .
v_call: TRBV4-2
j_call: TRBJ1-4
d_call: TRBD1
cdr3_nt: TGTGCCAGCAGCCCAGGGGACAGGGGGGATAATGAAAAACTGTTTTTT
cdr3_aa: CASSPGDRGDNEKLFF

clone_size: .
v_call: TRBV5-1
j_call: TRBJ1-5
d_call: .
cdr3_nt: TGCGCCAGCAGCTTGAGCCTCCATAATCAGCCCCAGCATTTT
cdr3_aa: CASSLSLHNQPQHF

clone_size: .
v_call: TRBV6-5
j_call: TRBJ2-5
d_call: .
cdr3_nt: TGTGCCAGCAGCCACGGTAGGGGCATGGAAGAGACCCAGTACTTC
cdr3_aa: CASSHGRGMEETQYF

clone_size: .
v_call: TRBV19
j_call: TRBJ2-1
d_call: TRBD2
cdr3_nt: TGTGCCAGTACTAGCGGGGGGGCTGACAATGAGCAGTTCTTC
cdr3_aa: CASTSGGADNEQFF

clone_size: .
v_call: TRBV19
j_call: TRBJ1-2
d_call: TRBD1
cdr3_nt: TGTGCCAGTAACCAAATGGGACAGGGCAACTATGGCTACACCTTC
cdr3_aa: CASNQMGQGNYGYTF

clone_size: .
v_call: TRBV6-5
j_call: TRBJ2-4
d_call: .
cdr3_nt: TGTGCCAGCAGTCCCCGACAGGGACTAGGCATTCAGTACTTC
cdr3_aa: CASSPRQGLGIQYF

clone_size: .
v_call: TRBV5-1
j_call: TRBJ2-5
d_call: .
cdr3_nt: TGCGCCAGCAGCGAAGGGACGTTCAGGGGAGAGACCCAGTACTTC
cdr3_aa: CASSEGTFRGETQYF

clone_size: .
v_call: TRBV2
j_call: TRBJ1-1
d_call: .
cdr3_nt: TGTGCCAGCAGTGAACTGTCCGGCACTGAAGCTTTCTTT
cdr3_aa: CASSELSGTEAFF

clone_size: once
v_call: TRBV7-3
j_call: TRBJ2-5
d_call: .
cdr3_nt: TGTGCCAGCAGCTTAAGCCCTTTGACTGCCCAAGAGACCCAGTACTTC
cdr3_aa: CASSLSPLTAQETQYF

clone_size: .
v_call: TRBV21-1
j_call: TRBJ1-5
d_call: .
cdr3_nt: TGTGCCAGCCCCCGGAGACAGAGCAATCAGCCCCAGCATTTT
cdr3_aa: CASPRRQSNQPQHF

clone_size: .
v_call: TRBV6-1
j_call: TRBJ2-1
d_call: .
cdr3_nt: TGTGCCAGCAGTGAGCAGGGCTACAATGAGCAGTTCTTC
cdr3_aa: CASSEQGYNEQFF

clone_size: .
v_call: TRBV9
j_call: TRBJ1-3
d_call: .
cdr3_nt: TGTGCCAGCAGCGTATCGCCGGCGGACACAGGAAACACCATATATTTT
cdr3_aa: CASSVSPADTGNTIYF

clone_size: .
v_call: TRBV7-9
j_call: TRBJ1-1
d_call: .
cdr3_nt: TGTGCCAGCAGCTCGCAGGGGAGTGAGACTGAAGCTTTCTTT
cdr3_aa: CASSSQGSETEAFF

clone_size: .
v_call: TRBV7-8
j_call: TRBJ1-5
d_call: .
cdr3_nt: TGTGCCAGCAGCTTAGCCGTAGATCGGCCCCAGCATTTT
cdr3_aa: CASSLAVDRPQHF

clone_size: .
v_call: TRBV28
j_call: TRBJ1-5
d_call: .
cdr3_nt: TGTGCCAGCAGCCACCGTGGGGGGAGTCAGCCCCAGCATTTT
cdr3_aa: CASSHRGGSQPQHF

clone_size: .
v_call: TRBV7-2
j_call: TRBJ2-5
d_call: .
cdr3_nt: TGTGCCAGCAGCTTATCCCGAGAGACCCAGTACTTC
cdr3_aa: CASSLSRETQYF

clone_size: .
v_call: TRBV19
j_call: TRBJ1-1
d_call: TRBD1
cdr3_nt: TGTGCCAGTAGTCTGACAGGGGAGGGAACTACTTTCTTT
cdr3_aa: CASSLTGEGTTFF

clone_size: .
v_call: TRBV28
j_call: TRBJ1-2
d_call: .
cdr3_nt: TGTGCCAGCAGTTCTCCTGGAGGGGTCGGGTATGGCTACACCTTC
cdr3_aa: CASSSPGGVGYGYTF

clone_size: .
v_call: TRBV5-6
j_call: TRBJ1-2
d_call: TRBD1
cdr3_nt: TGTGCCAGCAGCTGGGGACAGGAGGGCTACACCTTC
cdr3_aa: CASSWGQEGYTF

clone_size: .
v_call: TRBV28
j_call: TRBJ1-3
d_call: .
cdr3_nt: TGTGCCAGCAGCTCGCCCGCACCGAGCTCTGGAAACACCATATATTTT
cdr3_aa: CASSSPAPSSGNTIYF